The sample holds many counts of the clone carrying this T cell receptor (beta chain). These data are taken from a study of T cells in Graves' hyperthyroidism and ophthalmopathy. Template material for amplifying TCR beta CDR3 regions consisted of RNA transcripts. With the HTBI primer set, the TCR CDR3 went through a first round of RT-PCR. TCRdb called the multiplex PCR reads again in MiXCR, with one record for every CDR3 protein. This table holds 300,000 to 350,000 distinct CDR3 sequences, over 15% found once. Ophthalmopathy patients showed a Clinical Activity Score of at least 3, NOSPECS grade of at least 4 and duration under 3 months. CDR3 size: 15 residues. Germline CDR1 reads SNHLY; CDR2 reads FYNNEI. Trimming took off 2 bases at V and 10 bases at J, with 18 bases between the two ends.

The origin of this receptor is a woman aged 40 to 50 with Graves' ophthalmopathy. The chain joins TRBV2 to TRBJ2-4; maybe TRBD1 (5 bases). Sequenced sample: blood. CDR3 loop: CASSESQGIVGIQYF. The CDR3 DNA sequence: TGTGCCAGCAGTGAATCGCAGGGCATAGTAGGGATTCAGTACTTC. Complete variable domain (other parts from reference TRBV2 and TRBJ2-4): EPEVTQTPSHQVTQMGQEVILRCVPISNHLYFYWYRQILGQKVEFLVSFYNNEISEKSEIFDDQFSVERPDGSNFTLKIRSTKLEDSAMYFCASSESQGIVGIQYFGAGTRLSVL.